Shown below are 23 T cell receptor beta chains from a single sample sequenced in a study of identical twins. TCRdb reprocessed the 5' RACE reads with MiXCR, giving one entry per CDR3 protein. Found here are hundreds of thousands of distinct CDR3 sequences, 15% to 20% of them singletons; the top ten hold around 12%. These same records also appear under a second study, on T cells expressing NK-cell markers.

Specimen: PBMCs. The receptors stem from a woman aged 18 to 35 in good health.

This clonotype was picked up many times. CDR3: CSVNGGMDIQYF. CDR3 DNA sequence: TGCAGTGTCAACGGGGGTATGGACATTCAGTACTTC. V and J are TRBV20-1 and TRBJ2-4, with a weak D call TRBD2 (6 bases). Germline V gene data show CDR1 as DFQATT and CDR2 as SNEGSKA (reference sequence). V was trimmed by 7 bases and J by 8 bases, leaving 15 bases between them. The CDR3 covers 12 residues.

The CDR3 sequence: CSAMEWSAEAFF. In nucleotides, the CDR3 is TGCAGTGCTATGGAGTGGTCTGCTGAAGCTTTCTTT. This chain connects TRBV20-1 to TRBJ1-1; D remains ambiguous. V was pared by 4 bases and J by 6 bases, with 12 bases between. Germline V CDR1 and CDR2: DFQATT, SNEGSKA (reference sequence). The CDR3 totals 12 residues.

This clonotype was picked up one time. The chain recombines TRBV5-1 with TRBJ2-6; D gene uncertain. The V and J ends lost 2 bases and 0 bases respectively, with 6 bases between them. CDR1 SGHRS and CDR2 YFSETQ come from the germline V gene. CDR3 length: 15 residues. The DNA of the CDR3 is TGCGCCAGCAGCTTTGCGAGCTCTGGGGCCAACGTCCTGACTTTC. It codes for CASSFASSGANVLTF.

The J gene is TRBJ2-5, the V gene TRBV14, with 12 bases that match TRBD2. J was trimmed by 4 bases and V by 4 bases; bases with no gene match: 7. CDR1 is SGHDN and CDR2 is FVKESK in the germline V gene. This CDR3 is 16 amino acids long. The CDR3 coding sequence is TGTGCCAGCAGCCGGGCTAGCGGGAGGGCCGGAGAGACCCAGTACTTC. This encodes CASSRASGRAGETQYF.

This clonotype was observed many times. The rearrangement links TRBV12-3 or TRBV12-4 to TRBJ2-5; 9 nucleotides agree with TRBD1. The J segment lost 5 bases and the V segment lost 6 bases, leaving 7 bases of the junction unmatched. The CDR3 runs 14 residues. This CDR3 reads CASSPGQGSETQYF. CDR3 DNA sequence: TGTGCCAGCAGCCCGGGACAGGGCAGTGAGACCCAGTACTTC.

This clonotype was found a few times. The J gene is TRBJ2-5, the V gene TRBV5-8, with 7 positions matching TRBD1. The CDR3 spans 14 residues. Trimming removed 4 bases from V and 0 bases from J; junction bases left unmatched: 3. Germline V lookup: CDR1 SGHTS, CDR2 YDEGEE. The CDR3 loop reads CASSMGQNQETQYF. DNA for the CDR3: TGTGCCAGCAGCATGGGACAGAACCAAGAGACCCAGTACTTC.

This clonotype was seen more than once but under ten times. This chain links TRBV20-1 with TRBJ2-7; TRBD2 matches at 10 bases. With 1 base clipped from V and 5 bases from J, the junction kept 5 bases outside the gene matches. The germline V gene encodes CDR1 DFQATT and CDR2 SNEGSKA (reference sequence). The CDR3 covers 14 residues. CDR3 DNA sequence: TGCAGTGCTAGAGTTCTAGCGGGAGCCAACGAGCAGTACTTC. This translates into CSARVLAGANEQYF.

CDR3 region: CASGGQGFGNTEAFF. DNA for the CDR3: TGTGCCAGCGGCGGTCAGGGGTTTGGGAACACTGAAGCTTTCTTT. The J gene is TRBJ1-1, the V gene TRBV12-3 or TRBV12-4; a weak D match, TRBD1 (6 bases). The CDR3 is 15 amino acids. V was cut by 8 bases and J by 1 base, with 17 bases left in between.

This clonotype was observed a handful of times. This sequence joins TRBV7-2 and TRBJ2-7, with TRBD2 matching over 7 bases. With V trimmed by 5 bases and J by 3 bases, 10 bases remained unmatched. The CDR3 runs to 15 residues. In germline, CDR1 is SGHTA, CDR2 FQGNSA. CDR3 sequence reads: CASSLLGSGGYEQYF. CDR3 sequence (DNA): TGTGCCAGCAGCCTCCTAGGGTCGGGAGGCTACGAGCAGTACTTC.

V usage is TRBV25-1 and J usage is TRBJ1-6, with D perhaps matching TRBD1 (5 bases). The V gene lost 3 bases and the J gene lost 6 bases, with 9 bases spanning the gap. The germline gives CDR1 MGHDK, CDR2 SYGVNS. This CDR3 spans 14 amino acids. CDR3 nucleotide sequence: TGTGCCAGCAGTGAGCGACAGCGTAATTCACCCCTCCACTTT. It translates to CASSERQRNSPLHF.

This clonotype was seen a few times. This rearrangement joins TRBV5-1 to TRBJ2-3; D is ambiguous. CDR3 length: 13 residues. Trimming left V 2 bases short and J 2 bases short, with 6 bases between. Germline lookup yields CDR1 SGHRS and CDR2 YFSETQ. The CDR3 here is CASSFSHTDTQYF. The CDR3 bases are TGCGCCAGCAGCTTTAGCCACACAGATACGCAGTATTTT.

In this sample, this clonotype turned up many times. This rearrangement joins TRBV20-1 to TRBJ1-1, with TRBD1 matching 7 bases. The CDR3 loop spans 12 amino acids. CDR1 is DFQATT and CDR2 is SNEGSKA in the germline V gene (reference sequence). J was trimmed by 4 bases and V by 1 base; bases with no gene match: 0. The DNA for the CDR3 is TGCAGTGCTAGAGCAGGGGGCACTGAAGCTTTCTTT. This codes for CSARAGGTEAFF.

This clonotype was recorded a few times. This rearrangement joins TRBV15 to TRBJ2-5; 10 nucleotides align to TRBD1. This CDR3 is 16 amino acids long. CDR1 and CDR2 (germline): LNHNV, YYDKDF (reference sequence). Losses at the gene ends were 5 bases for V and 4 bases for J; bases not matched to a gene: 10. CDR3 loop: CATSPGQGTLRETQYF. The CDR3 DNA is TGTGCCACCAGCCCGGGACAGGGGACCCTCCGAGAGACCCAGTACTTC.

The chain combines TRBV5-5 with TRBJ2-3; possible D gene TRBD2, 6 bases. V shed 1 base and J shed 2 bases, with 8 bases lying between them. The CDR3 spans 14 residues. Germline V gene data show CDR1 as SGHKS and CDR2 as YYEKEE (reference sequence). This CDR3 is CASSLWRATDTQYF. As DNA, the CDR3 is TGTGCCAGCAGCTTGTGGAGGGCCACAGATACGCAGTATTTT.

The table lists this clonotype with a few counts. The chain combines TRBV12-3 or TRBV12-4 with TRBJ2-3; D possibly uses TRBD1 or TRBD2 (5 bases each). Trimming took off 2 bases at V and 1 base at J, with 7 bases between the two ends. The CDR3 sequence is 14 residues long. CDR3 bases: TGTGCCAGCAGTTTACCGGGACGCACAGATACGCAGTATTTT. It codes for CASSLPGRTDTQYF.

This clonotype has only a few counts. CDR3 region: CASRPTGEVGEKLFF. CDR3 DNA: TGTGCCAGCAGGCCCACGGGGGAAGTAGGAGAAAAACTGTTTTTT. The chain joins TRBV6-1 to TRBJ1-4, with TRBD1 as a possible D gene (5 bases). This CDR3 contains 15 residues. Trimming stripped 6 bases from V and 8 bases from J, with 19 bases between. Germline CDR1 reads MNHNS; CDR2 reads SASEGT.

This clonotype has more than one count but fewer than ten. The CDR3 loop reads CASSTARGYIGAEAFF. DNA for the CDR3: TGTGCCAGCAGCACGGCTCGGGGGTATATTGGAGCTGAAGCTTTCTTT. The chain carries TRBV14 and TRBJ1-1; D is perhaps TRBD1 (5 bases). Germline V gene lookup returns CDR1 SGHDN and CDR2 FVKESK. V lost 5 bases and J lost 6, with 22 bases in between. The CDR3 is 16 residues long.

This sequence joins TRBV5-5 and TRBJ1-5; no clear D. The CDR3 is 15 residues long. CDR1 is SGHKS and CDR2 is YYEKEE in the germline V gene (reference sequence). Trimming stripped 1 base from V and 0 bases from J, with 8 bases between. CDR3 sequence reads: CASSLTPGSNQPQHF. DNA of the CDR3: TGTGCCAGCAGCTTGACACCGGGTAGCAATCAGCCCCAGCATTTT.

The gene calls are TRBV4-3 and TRBJ2-3; D assignment may be TRBD1 or TRBD2 (5 bases each). Germline CDR1 and CDR2: LGHNA and YSLEER. The V end was cut by 0 bases, the J end by 0 bases, with 13 bases between. The CDR3 loop spans 17 amino acids. CDR3 nucleotides: TGCGCCAGCAGCCAAGATGGGGGACCCGGGAGCACAGATACGCAGTATTTT. Protein sequence: CASSQDGGPGSTDTQYF.

This clonotype was recorded at least ten times. The rearrangement joins TRBV12-3 or TRBV12-4 to TRBJ2-2; D remains ambiguous. V lost 2 bases, J lost 8 bases, and 9 bases lay in between. The CDR3 contains 13 residues. CDR3: CASSLLVTGELFF. The CDR3 nucleotides are TGTGCCAGCAGTTTATTGGTGACGGGGGAGCTGTTTTTT.

The chain combines TRBV6-2 or TRBV6-3 with TRBJ2-7, with D unclear. V was pared by 0 bases and J by 8 bases, with 8 bases between. CDR1 MNHEY and CDR2 SVGEGT come from the germline V gene. This CDR3 has 12 residues. CDR3 coding DNA: TGTGCCAGCAGTTACTCGCGGATAAAGCAGTACTTC. Its protein is CASSYSRIKQYF.

The V call is TRBV13, the J call TRBJ2-1, with TRBD2 matching over 9 bases. Germline CDR1 PRHDT, CDR2 FYEKMQ (reference sequence). V was clipped by 6 bases and J by 6 bases; unmatched bases: 9. The CDR3 length is 15 residues. CDR3 DNA sequence: TGTGCCAGCAGATCAACCGGGACTAGCTCCAATGAGCAGTTCTTC. Its protein product is CASRSTGTSSNEQFF.

The chain is built from TRBV12-3 or TRBV12-4 and TRBJ1-1; D is ambiguous. There are 12 residues in the CDR3. V dropped 5 bases and J dropped 6 bases, with 10 bases sitting between them. CDR3 DNA: TGTGCCAGCAGTCCCCTGAGATCTGAAGCTTTCTTT. Translating it yields CASSPLRSEAFF.